Each of the 20 T cell receptor beta chains below was sequenced from the same sample in a study of breast tumors, draining lymph nodes, adjacent tissues. TCRdb re-analysed the multiplex PCR reads in MiXCR, keeping a single row per CDR3 protein. The sample carries 140,000 to 150,000 distinct CDR3 sequences, over 25% recorded once. Breast cancer patients provided tissue from their axillary draining lymph nodes. Sequenced input: axillary lymph node tissue. The receptors were sampled from a female donor with breast cancer. Some clones in this sample may be carry-over from other donors' samples.

Many counts were recorded for this clonotype. The chain carries TRBV6-2 or TRBV6-3 and TRBJ2-7; no clear D. The CDR3 totals 17 residues. Germline V gene lookup returns CDR1 MNHEY and CDR2 SVGEGT. Trimming took off 0 bases at V and 7 bases at J, with 22 bases between the two ends. Here the CDR3 reads CASSYSVFQQTWREQYV. In DNA form, the CDR3 reads TGTGCCAGCAGTTACTCGGTTTTCCAGCAAACATGGAGAGAGCAGTACGTC.

The rearrangement joins TRBV4-1 to TRBJ2-5; TRBD1 agrees at 7 bases. CDR1 is MGHRA, CDR2 YSYEKL, per germline. V trimming: 6 bases; J trimming: 2 bases; junction bases outside the gene matches: 3. The CDR3 loop spans 13 amino acids. The CDR3 nucleotides read TGCGCCAGCAGTCCGGGACAGCAAGAGACCCAGTACTTC. Its protein product is CASSPGQQETQYF.

The chain recombines TRBV11-3 with TRBJ2-2; D possibly corresponds to TRBD1 (5 bases). Germline-derived CDR1 and CDR2 are SGHNT and YENEEA. The CDR3 has 14 residues. V was clipped by 2 bases and J by 4 bases, with 8 bases between them. CDR3 bases: TGTGCCAGCAGCTTACGCAGGGTCACCGGGGAGCTGTTTTTT. This sequence encodes CASSLRRVTGELFF.

This clonotype was recorded a few times. The chain employs TRBV6-2 or TRBV6-3 and TRBJ2-3; D might be TRBD2 (7 bases). The germline V gene has CDR1 MNHEY and CDR2 SVGEGT. This CDR3 contains 14 residues. The V and J ends lost 7 bases and 5 bases respectively, with 16 bases between them. CDR3 region: CASKRGGGGDTQYF. CDR3 coding DNA: TGTGCCAGCAAAAGGGGGGGGGGAGGAGATACGCAGTATTTT.

This clonotype was seen many times. V is TRBV5-4 and J is TRBJ1-2; TRBD1 might be the D (6 bases). V lost 4 bases to trimming and J lost 4 bases, with 14 bases between them. From germline, CDR1 is SGHNT and CDR2 YYREEE (reference sequence). The CDR3 runs to 14 residues. CDR3 bases: TGTGCCAGCAGCCGGGACAACTTACCCTATGGCTACACCTTC. This encodes CASSRDNLPYGYTF.

In this sample, this clonotype turned up a few times. The chain is built from TRBV10-3 and TRBJ1-1; 7 bases are a match to TRBD1. This CDR3 contains 13 residues. The V and J ends lost 10 bases and 3 bases, in that order; junction bases with no gene match: 8. CDR1 and CDR2 from the germline V gene are ENHRY and SYGVKD. CDR3 in amino acids: CANAAGGYTEAFF. As DNA, the CDR3 is TGTGCCAACGCGGCAGGGGGATACACTGAAGCTTTCTTT.

This clonotype occurred many times. V and J are TRBV12-5 and TRBJ1-6; TRBD1 aligns across 7 bases. CDR3 length: 14 residues. Per the germline V gene, CDR1 is LGHNT and CDR2 is FRNRAP. Losses at the gene ends were 5 bases for V and 10 bases for J; bases not matched to a gene: 8. DNA for the CDR3: TGTGCTAGTGGTAGCCAGGGGGGGGTGTCACCCCTCCACTTT. Translated: CASGSQGGVSPLHF.

J is TRBJ2-3 and V is TRBV24-1, with D perhaps matching TRBD2 (6 bases). Germline CDR1 reads KGHDR; CDR2 reads SFDVKD. This CDR3 has 17 amino acids. Trimming cost V 4 bases and J 1 base, with 17 bases left between them. The CDR3, as DNA: TGTGCCACCAGTGACCCGGGGAGGCAGGGCGGCACAGATACGCAGTATTTT. Translation: CATSDPGRQGGTDTQYF.

This clonotype appeared a few times. The chain combines TRBV20-1 with TRBJ1-2, with D unresolved. V was shortened by 5 bases and J by 4 bases, with 20 bases between the two germline ends. CDR1 is DFQATT, CDR2 SNEGSKA, per germline (reference sequence). The CDR3 totals 15 residues. The CDR3 loop is CSAPGDNTLTYGYTF. CDR3 nucleotides: TGCAGTGCTCCAGGAGATAATACACTAACCTATGGCTACACCTTC.

Of note for this clonotype: A read error may account for a junction end that differs from germline. V gene TRBV12-3 or TRBV12-4 combines with J gene TRBJ2-5; D unclear. The CDR3 covers 14 residues. CDR3 sequence reads: CAGSPSVGQETLYF. CDR3 nucleotides: TGTGCCGGCAGTCCGTCTGTAGGCCAAGAGACCCTGTACTTC.

This clonotype appeared many times. This chain uses TRBV4-1 with TRBJ1-5; the D is unclear. Germline assignment: CDR1 MGHRA and CDR2 YSYEKL. CDR3 length equals 12 residues. Between the trimmed V and J ends, which lost 0 bases and 9 bases, there was a span of 6 bases. The CDR3 is CASSQDRGPQHF. Here the CDR3 DNA reads TGCGCCAGCAGCCAAGATCGAGGGCCCCAGCATTTT.

This clonotype has more than one count but fewer than ten. A much larger clone lies a single base off, so this may be a read error. The genes are TRBV5-1 and TRBJ2-1; TRBD1 might be the D (5 bases). This CDR3 comprises 12 residues. From germline, CDR1 is SGHRS and CDR2 YFSETQ. CDR3 residues: CASSVTVNEHFF. CDR3 bases: TGCGCCAGCAGCGTGACAGTCAATGAGCACTTCTTC.

This clonotype has at least ten counts. The CDR3 nucleotides read TGCAGCGTAGCCCATCCAGATACGCAGTATTTT. The encoded protein is CSVAHPDTQYF. The chain links TRBV29-1 to TRBJ2-3; D is unclear. The CDR3 covers 11 residues. Germline-derived CDR1 and CDR2 are SQVTM and ANQGSEA. Trimming removed 6 bases at V and 4 bases at J, with 8 bases between.

Ten or more counts support this clonotype. V gene TRBV25-1 combines with J gene TRBJ1-4; unclear D gene. Germline lookup yields CDR1 MGHDK and CDR2 SYGVNS. V lost 8 bases to trimming and J lost 8 bases, with 9 bases between them. The length of the CDR3 is 11 residues. The CDR3 reads CASPSREKLFF. DNA of the CDR3: TGTGCCAGCCCCTCCCGAGAAAAACTGTTTTTT.

This clonotype showed up just a few times. The CDR3 region has the DNA TGTGCCAGCAGTTTCGAGAGGAACACTGAAGCTTTCTTT. It is translated as CASSFERNTEAFF. The chain is built from TRBV12-3 or TRBV12-4 and TRBJ1-1, with D unresolved. The length of the CDR3 is 13 residues. The V gene lost 3 bases and the J gene lost 1 base, with 6 bases spanning the gap.

This clonotype was seen repeatedly, ten times or more. A junction end diverges from the germline sequence, so it may reflect a read error. The V and J genes are TRBV7-7 and TRBJ2-1; 7 bases align to TRBD2. The germline V gene encodes CDR1 SSHAT and CDR2 FNYEAQ (reference sequence). CDR3 length equals 15 residues. CDR3 amino acids: CASSSGAGVYNEQFF. As DNA, the CDR3 is TGTGCTAGCAGCTCCGGGGCGGGGGTCTACAATGAGCAGTTCTTC.

Worth noting for this clonotype: A much larger clone differs from this one at a single base, so this may be a read error. The V call is TRBV7-2, the J call TRBJ2-5; D is unresolved. CDR1 and CDR2 (germline): SGHTA, FQGNSA. This CDR3 has 15 amino acids. The DNA of the CDR3 is TGTGCCAGCAGCTTATCGTCGCTGAATCAAGAGACCCAGCGCTTC. Its translation: CASSLSSLNQETQRF.

This clonotype occurred many times. The V call is TRBV14, the J call TRBJ1-3, with unresolved D. There are 12 residues in the CDR3. With 6 bases removed from V and 4 bases from J, the gap between germline ends came to 7 bases. Per germline, CDR1 SGHDN and CDR2 FVKESK. The CDR3 protein is CASRLQGNTIYF. The CDR3 coding sequence is TGTGCCAGCAGGCTACAGGGAAACACCATATATTTT.

The sample holds many counts of this clonotype. The chain joins TRBV6-2 or TRBV6-3 to TRBJ1-2; 10 bases align to TRBD1. V was pared by 0 bases and J by 8 bases, with 6 bases of the junction left unmatched. Germline assignment: CDR1 MNHEY and CDR2 SVGEGT. The CDR3 is 15 amino acids. The CDR3, as DNA: TGTGCCAGCAGTTACTCCGGGGACAGGGGATCCGGCTACACCTTC. The encoded protein is CASSYSGDRGSGYTF.

This clonotype came up many times. The chain employs TRBV5-6 and TRBJ2-1, with D perhaps TRBD1 (6 bases). V was pared by 4 bases and J by 10 bases, with 21 bases between. The CDR3 contains 15 residues. The germline CDR1 and CDR2 sequences are SGHDT and YYEEEE. In nucleotides, the CDR3 is TGTGCCAGCAGCACCTACAACAGGGACCGTCGGGAGCAGTTCTTC. It yields the protein CASSTYNRDRREQFF.